These T cell receptor beta chains were read from a single sample in a study of shared clonotypes between healthy human individuals. Profiled with immunoSEQ multiplex PCR; TCRdb holds only in-frame clones, not every one. The sample contains a few million clones, 90% to 95% of which appear only once. Sequenced input: naive CD4+ T cells sorted from blood. These receptors all come from a man aged 18 to 29 in good health. The CDR3 runs from the conserved cysteine through the conserved F or W. D genes are given only for firm matches. Clone size is stated in some rows and not others, as once, few, many or a class when expanded.

d_call: -; j_call: TRBJ1-3; clone_size: -; v_call: TRBV5-8; cdr3_aa: CASSLGQYSGNTIYF; cdr3_nt: TGTGCCAGCAGCTTAGGACAATACTCTGGAAACACCATATATTTT
d_call: -; j_call: TRBJ2-7; clone_size: -; v_call: TRBV14; cdr3_aa: CASSQVGSYEQYF; cdr3_nt: TGTGCCAGCAGCCAAGTGGGCTCCTACGAGCAGTACTTC
d_call: -; j_call: TRBJ1-5; clone_size: -; v_call: TRBV10-3; cdr3_aa: CAISDDRGTQPQHF; cdr3_nt: TGTGCCATCAGTGATGATAGGGGTACGCAGCCCCAGCATTTT
d_call: TRBD2; j_call: TRBJ2-1; clone_size: -; v_call: TRBV5-4; cdr3_aa: CASSGTGTSGDNEQFF; cdr3_nt: TGTGCCAGCAGCGGCACCGGGACTAGCGGGGACAATGAGCAGTTCTTC
d_call: -; j_call: TRBJ1-5; clone_size: -; v_call: TRBV15; cdr3_aa: CATSRDSADSSNQPQHF; cdr3_nt: TGTGCCACCAGCAGAGATTCGGCGGACAGTAGCAATCAGCCCCAGCATTTT
d_call: TRBD1; j_call: TRBJ2-6; clone_size: once; v_call: TRBV5-6; cdr3_aa: CASSLLTGGSRANVLTF; cdr3_nt: TGTGCCAGCAGCTTGCTCACAGGGGGCTCGAGGGCCAACGTCCTGACTTTC
d_call: -; j_call: TRBJ1-2; clone_size: -; v_call: TRBV7-9; cdr3_aa: CASSSDENYGYTF; cdr3_nt: TGTGCCAGCAGCTCAGATGAGAACTATGGCTACACCTTC
d_call: -; j_call: TRBJ2-5; clone_size: -; v_call: TRBV14; cdr3_aa: CASSQGALETQYF; cdr3_nt: TGTGCCAGCAGCCAGGGGGCTTTGGAGACCCAGTACTTC
d_call: TRBD2; j_call: TRBJ2-3; clone_size: -; v_call: TRBV5-4; cdr3_aa: CASSSILAGGHTQYF; cdr3_nt: TGTGCCAGCAGCTCAATTCTAGCGGGGGGCCATACGCAGTATTTT
d_call: -; j_call: TRBJ2-6; clone_size: -; v_call: TRBV19; cdr3_aa: CASSIYAPSVSGANVLTF; cdr3_nt: TGTGCCAGTAGTATTTACGCTCCTTCCGTTTCAGGGGCCAACGTCCTGACTTTC
d_call: -; j_call: TRBJ1-1; clone_size: few; v_call: TRBV18; cdr3_aa: CASSRTGMNTEAFF; cdr3_nt: TGTGCCAGCTCCCGGACGGGAATGAACACTGAAGCTTTCTTT
d_call: -; j_call: TRBJ1-1; clone_size: -; v_call: TRBV30; cdr3_aa: CAARENTEAFF; cdr3_nt: TGTGCCGCCCGAGAGAACACTGAAGCTTTCTTT
d_call: TRBD1; j_call: TRBJ1-6; clone_size: -; v_call: TRBV7-9; cdr3_aa: CATNSDRQSSYNSPLHF; cdr3_nt: TGTGCCACTAATTCGGACAGGCAAAGCTCCTATAATTCACCCCTCCACTTT
d_call: -; j_call: TRBJ2-5; clone_size: once; v_call: TRBV6-5; cdr3_aa: CASRLLRAWYF; cdr3_nt: TGTGCCAGCAGATTACTCCGGGCCTGGTACTTC
d_call: TRBD1; j_call: TRBJ1-5; clone_size: few; v_call: TRBV6-5; cdr3_aa: CASMQGAYSNQPQHF; cdr3_nt: TGTGCCAGCATGCAGGGGGCATATAGCAATCAGCCCCAGCATTTT
d_call: TRBD1; j_call: TRBJ1-2; clone_size: -; v_call: TRBV2; cdr3_aa: CASTLATQGGLGYTF; cdr3_nt: TGTGCCAGCACCTTAGCGACACAGGGGGGCCTTGGCTACACCTTC
d_call: TRBD2; j_call: TRBJ2-3; clone_size: once; v_call: TRBV19; cdr3_aa: CASSWGGLDFTDTQYF; cdr3_nt: TGTGCCAGTTCCTGGGGAGGGTTAGATTTCACAGATACGCAGTATTTT
d_call: -; j_call: TRBJ2-2; clone_size: -; v_call: TRBV6-5; cdr3_aa: CASSVRNPGELFF; cdr3_nt: TGTGCCAGCAGCGTCAGGAACCCCGGGGAGCTGTTTTTT
d_call: -; j_call: TRBJ1-5; clone_size: -; v_call: TRBV19; cdr3_aa: CASSIEQGFGNQPQHF; cdr3_nt: TGTGCCAGTAGTATCGAGCAGGGGTTCGGCAATCAGCCCCAGCATTTT
d_call: -; j_call: TRBJ2-5; clone_size: -; v_call: TRBV4-3; cdr3_aa: CASSPGEGDSETQYF; cdr3_nt: TGCGCCAGCAGCCCCGGGGAGGGGGACTCAGAGACCCAGTACTTC
d_call: -; j_call: TRBJ2-5; clone_size: -; v_call: TRBV4-1; cdr3_aa: CASSQIGLSQETQYF; cdr3_nt: TGCGCCAGCAGCCAAATCGGACTATCGCAAGAGACCCAGTACTTC
d_call: -; j_call: TRBJ1-1; clone_size: -; v_call: TRBV5-1; cdr3_aa: CASSLYQTREKTEAFF; cdr3_nt: TGCGCCAGCAGCTTGTACCAGACAAGGGAGAAGACTGAAGCTTTCTTT
d_call: -; j_call: TRBJ2-7; clone_size: -; v_call: TRBV20-1; cdr3_aa: CSAKQGGEQYF; cdr3_nt: TGCAGTGCTAAACAGGGAGGGGAGCAGTACTTC
d_call: -; j_call: TRBJ1-3; clone_size: -; v_call: TRBV5-4; cdr3_aa: CASSSGTTGNTIYF; cdr3_nt: TGTGCCAGCAGCTCGGGGACAACTGGAAACACCATATATTTT
d_call: -; j_call: TRBJ2-2; clone_size: -; v_call: TRBV2; cdr3_aa: CASLKENTGELFF; cdr3_nt: TGTGCCAGCCTCAAGGAGAACACCGGGGAGCTGTTTTTT
d_call: -; j_call: TRBJ1-3; clone_size: -; v_call: TRBV13; cdr3_aa: CASSSPPSSGNTIYF; cdr3_nt: TGTGCCAGCAGCTCGCCCCCTAGCTCTGGAAACACCATATATTTT
d_call: -; j_call: TRBJ2-7; clone_size: -; v_call: TRBV19; cdr3_aa: CATSDSSYEQYF; cdr3_nt: TGTGCCACCTCGGACAGTTCCTACGAGCAGTACTTC
d_call: -; j_call: TRBJ2-7; clone_size: once; v_call: TRBV5-6; cdr3_aa: CASSRWGSTLNGEQYF; cdr3_nt: TGTGCCAGCAGCCGATGGGGGTCCACTCTAAATGGGGAGCAGTACTTC
d_call: -; j_call: TRBJ1-1; clone_size: -; v_call: TRBV10-1; cdr3_aa: CASSESRVWTEAFF; cdr3_nt: TGCGCCAGCAGTGAGTCGAGGGTTTGGACTGAAGCTTTCTTT
d_call: TRBD1; j_call: TRBJ1-6; clone_size: -; v_call: TRBV5-1; cdr3_aa: CASSSSASGGPDNSPLHF; cdr3_nt: TGCGCCAGCAGCTCGTCAGCCTCAGGGGGTCCTGATAATTCACCCCTCCACTTT
d_call: -; j_call: TRBJ1-2; clone_size: -; v_call: TRBV28; cdr3_aa: CASNSGTGNQRLQGYTF; cdr3_nt: TGTGCCAGCAACTCCGGGACGGGCAACCAGAGGCTTCAGGGCTACACCTTC
d_call: -; j_call: TRBJ2-7; clone_size: -; v_call: TRBV2; cdr3_aa: CASRLLSSEQYF; cdr3_nt: TGTGCCAGCCGCCTCCTATCTAGCGAGCAGTACTTC
d_call: TRBD2; j_call: TRBJ2-3; clone_size: once; v_call: TRBV6-1; cdr3_aa: CASMSSGRADTQYF; cdr3_nt: TGTGCCAGCATGTCGAGCGGGAGGGCCGATACGCAGTATTTT
d_call: TRBD1; j_call: TRBJ2-7; clone_size: once; v_call: TRBV7-2; cdr3_aa: CASSVDRATSYEQYF; cdr3_nt: TGTGCCAGCAGCGTGGACAGGGCGACCTCCTACGAGCAGTACTTC
d_call: TRBD1; j_call: TRBJ2-7; clone_size: -; v_call: TRBV28; cdr3_aa: CARENRDRVYEQYF; cdr3_nt: TGTGCCAGAGAAAACCGGGACAGGGTATACGAGCAGTACTTC
d_call: -; j_call: TRBJ1-5; clone_size: -; v_call: TRBV5-6; cdr3_aa: CASSAPGRGDQPQHF; cdr3_nt: TGTGCCAGCAGCGCCCCAGGACGGGGGGATCAGCCCCAGCATTTT
d_call: TRBD2; j_call: TRBJ2-3; clone_size: -; v_call: TRBV4-3; cdr3_aa: CASSQGPSGRSTDTQYF; cdr3_nt: TGCGCCAGCAGTCAAGGACCCAGCGGGAGATCGACAGATACGCAGTATTTT
d_call: -; j_call: TRBJ2-4; clone_size: -; v_call: TRBV6-6; cdr3_aa: CASSPDSPMNIQYF; cdr3_nt: TGTGCCAGCAGCCCCGACTCCCCCATGAACATTCAGTACTTC
d_call: TRBD1; j_call: TRBJ2-2; clone_size: -; v_call: TRBV6-6; cdr3_aa: CASSMIQGSGELFF; cdr3_nt: TGTGCCAGCAGTATGATACAGGGGTCCGGGGAGCTGTTTTTT
d_call: TRBD1; j_call: TRBJ1-1; clone_size: few; v_call: TRBV18; cdr3_aa: CASSPDRGYTEAFF; cdr3_nt: TGTGCCAGCTCCCCCGACAGGGGGTATACTGAAGCTTTCTTT
d_call: -; j_call: TRBJ1-2; clone_size: -; v_call: TRBV6-5; cdr3_aa: CASSYSSGENYGYTF; cdr3_nt: TGTGCCAGCAGTTATAGTTCTGGGGAAAACTATGGCTACACCTTC
d_call: -; j_call: TRBJ1-6; clone_size: -; v_call: TRBV19; cdr3_aa: CASSVRGNSPLHF; cdr3_nt: TGTGCCAGTAGTGTGCGCGGGAATTCACCCCTCCACTTT
d_call: TRBD1; j_call: TRBJ2-3; clone_size: -; v_call: TRBV11-1; cdr3_aa: CASSGQGYTDTQYF; cdr3_nt: TGTGCCAGCAGCGGACAGGGATACACAGATACGCAGTATTTT
d_call: -; j_call: TRBJ2-6; clone_size: -; v_call: TRBV2; cdr3_aa: CASSPTSPGANVLTF; cdr3_nt: TGTGCCAGCAGTCCTACTAGCCCTGGGGCCAACGTCCTGACTTTC
d_call: -; j_call: TRBJ2-5; clone_size: -; v_call: TRBV30; cdr3_aa: CAWGTLGETQYF; cdr3_nt: TGTGCCTGGGGCACCCTTGGGGAGACCCAGTACTTC
d_call: TRBD1; j_call: TRBJ2-1; clone_size: -; v_call: TRBV7-9; cdr3_aa: CASSDRGNEQFF; cdr3_nt: TGTGCCAGCAGCGACAGGGGAAATGAGCAGTTCTTC
d_call: -; j_call: TRBJ2-7; clone_size: -; v_call: TRBV20-1; cdr3_aa: CSASDGYEQYF; cdr3_nt: TGCAGTGCTTCCGACGGCTACGAGCAGTACTTC
d_call: TRBD1; j_call: TRBJ1-1; clone_size: few; v_call: TRBV18; cdr3_aa: CASSPGTANTEAFF; cdr3_nt: TGTGCCAGCTCACCGGGGACAGCGAACACTGAAGCTTTCTTT
d_call: TRBD2; j_call: TRBJ2-3; clone_size: -; v_call: TRBV13; cdr3_aa: CASSYSGSTDTQYF; cdr3_nt: TGTGCCAGCAGCTATAGCGGGAGCACAGATACGCAGTATTTT
d_call: -; j_call: TRBJ2-7; clone_size: -; v_call: TRBV14; cdr3_aa: CASSQFIGGPYEQYF; cdr3_nt: TGTGCCAGCAGCCAATTTATCGGGGGGCCCTACGAGCAGTACTTC
d_call: TRBD1; j_call: TRBJ1-4; clone_size: once; v_call: TRBV11-2; cdr3_aa: CASSSSRGHREKLFF; cdr3_nt: TGTGCCAGCAGCTCCTCCAGGGGGCATCGCGAAAAACTGTTTTTT
d_call: TRBD2; j_call: TRBJ2-5; clone_size: -; v_call: TRBV5-1; cdr3_aa: CASSSITPGLAGEQETQYF; cdr3_nt: TGCGCCAGCAGCTCTATAACTCCGGGACTAGCGGGAGAGCAAGAGACCCAGTACTTC
d_call: TRBD2; j_call: TRBJ2-3; clone_size: -; v_call: TRBV5-1; cdr3_aa: CASSGEQAGGTDTQYF; cdr3_nt: TGCGCCAGCAGCGGCGAACAAGCGGGGGGCACAGATACGCAGTATTTT
d_call: -; j_call: TRBJ2-3; clone_size: -; v_call: TRBV19; cdr3_aa: CASSKANTNTDTQYF; cdr3_nt: TGTGCCAGTAGTAAGGCTAATACTAACACAGATACGCAGTATTTT
d_call: -; j_call: TRBJ1-5; clone_size: few; v_call: TRBV30; cdr3_aa: CAWKPGRVSNQPQHF; cdr3_nt: TGTGCCTGGAAACCAGGGAGAGTTAGCAATCAGCCCCAGCATTTT